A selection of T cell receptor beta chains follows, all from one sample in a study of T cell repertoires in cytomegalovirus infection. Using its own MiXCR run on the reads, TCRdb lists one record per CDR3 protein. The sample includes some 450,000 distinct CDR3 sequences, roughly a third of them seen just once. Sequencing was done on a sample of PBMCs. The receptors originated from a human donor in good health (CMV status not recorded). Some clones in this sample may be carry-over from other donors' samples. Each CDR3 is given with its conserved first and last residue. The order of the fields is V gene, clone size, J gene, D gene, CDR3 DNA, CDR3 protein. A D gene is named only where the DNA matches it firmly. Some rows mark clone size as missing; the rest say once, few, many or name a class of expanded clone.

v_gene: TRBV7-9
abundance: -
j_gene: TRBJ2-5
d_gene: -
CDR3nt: TGTGCCAGCAGCCCGACACGGGGCCTGGAAGAGACCCAGTACTTC
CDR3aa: CASSPTRGLEETQYF

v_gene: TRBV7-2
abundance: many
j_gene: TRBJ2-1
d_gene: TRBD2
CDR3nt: TGTGCCAGCAGCTTAGCGATGCCCGGGCTAGCGGGGGACAATGAGCAGTTCTTC
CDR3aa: CASSLAMPGLAGDNEQFF

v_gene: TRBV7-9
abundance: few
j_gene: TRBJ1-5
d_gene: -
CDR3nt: TGTGCCAGCAGCTTAGCCGTTCAGCCCCAGCATTTT
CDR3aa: CASSLAVQPQHF

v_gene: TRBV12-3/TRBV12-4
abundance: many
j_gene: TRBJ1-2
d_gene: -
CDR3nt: TGTGCCAGCAGTTCTTTCGGGACCCTGGCTGCCTATGGCTACACCTTC
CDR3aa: CASSSFGTLAAYGYTF

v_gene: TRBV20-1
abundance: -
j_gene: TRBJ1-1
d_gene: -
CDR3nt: TGCAGTGCGCCACGATTCGATCTGGACACTGAAGCTTTCTTT
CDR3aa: CSAPRFDLDTEAFF

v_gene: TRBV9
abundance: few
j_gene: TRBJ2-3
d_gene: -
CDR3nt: TGTGCCAGCAGCGTCGCACTAACCACCGGCACAGATACGCAGTATTTT
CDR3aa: CASSVALTTGTDTQYF

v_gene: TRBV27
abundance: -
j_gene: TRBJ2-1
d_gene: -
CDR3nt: TGTGCCAGCAGTTTGGAGCCCAGGGGGGGGGGGCGGAATGAGCAGTTCTTC
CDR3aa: CASSLEPRGGGRNEQFF

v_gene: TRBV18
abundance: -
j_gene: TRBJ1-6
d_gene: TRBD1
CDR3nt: TGTGCCAGCTCACCGACTGTGGGACAGGGCGGTGATTCACCCCTCCACTTT
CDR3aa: CASSPTVGQGGDSPLHF

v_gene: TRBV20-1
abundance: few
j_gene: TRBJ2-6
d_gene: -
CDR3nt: TGCAGTGCTAGCGAAAATCCTGGGGCCAACGTCCTGACTTTC
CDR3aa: CSASENPGANVLTF

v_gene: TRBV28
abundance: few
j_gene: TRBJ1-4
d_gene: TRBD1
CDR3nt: TGTGCCAGCAGGCAACCGGACAGGGCATTAGAAAAACTGTTTTTT
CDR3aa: CASRQPDRALEKLFF

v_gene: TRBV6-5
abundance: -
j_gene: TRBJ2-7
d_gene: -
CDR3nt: TGTGCCGGTCGGAGGCGCTACGAGCAGTACTTC
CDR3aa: CAGRRRYEQYF

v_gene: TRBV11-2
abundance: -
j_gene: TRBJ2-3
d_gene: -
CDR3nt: TGTGCCAGCAGCCCCCCGGGAATTGAAGGAGATACGCAGTATTTT
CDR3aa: CASSPPGIEGDTQYF

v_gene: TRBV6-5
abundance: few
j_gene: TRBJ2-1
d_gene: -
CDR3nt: TGTGCCAGCAGTTACTCGATGGGGGGGGGCCTTCCTATGAATGAGCAGTTCTTC
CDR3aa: CASSYSMGGGLPMNEQFF

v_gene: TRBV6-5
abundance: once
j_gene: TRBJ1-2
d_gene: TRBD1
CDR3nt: TGTGCCAGCAGTGACTCCGGACAGGGGAACTATGGCTACACCTTC
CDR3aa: CASSDSGQGNYGYTF

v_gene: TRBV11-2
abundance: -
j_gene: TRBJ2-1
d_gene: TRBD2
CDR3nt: TGTGCCAGCAGCCTCCGGGGGGATTACAATGAGCAGTTCTTC
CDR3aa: CASSLRGDYNEQFF

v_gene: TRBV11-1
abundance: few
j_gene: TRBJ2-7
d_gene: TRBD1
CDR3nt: TGTGCCAGCAGCTCCACACGGACAGGGGTCTACGAGCAGTACTTC
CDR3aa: CASSSTRTGVYEQYF

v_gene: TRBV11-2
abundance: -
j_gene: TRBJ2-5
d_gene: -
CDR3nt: TGTGCCAGCAGCTTAAGGCGGACCCAGTACTTC
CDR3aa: CASSLRRTQYF

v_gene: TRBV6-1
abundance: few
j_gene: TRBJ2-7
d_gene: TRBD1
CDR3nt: TGTGCCAGCAGGGTACCGACAGGGTACCACGAGCAGTACTTC
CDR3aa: CASRVPTGYHEQYF

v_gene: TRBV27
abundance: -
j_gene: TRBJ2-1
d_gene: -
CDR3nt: TGTGCCAGCAGTCCCCTCGGTTTTAGTTTCGATGAGCAGTTCTTC
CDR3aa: CASSPLGFSFDEQFF

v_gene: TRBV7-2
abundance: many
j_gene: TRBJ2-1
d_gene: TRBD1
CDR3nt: TGTGCCAGCAGCTCCGAGGGGACAGTCAGAGGTGGTGAGCAGTTCTTC
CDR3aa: CASSSEGTVRGGEQFF